These T cell receptor beta chains were read from a single sample in a study of blood T cells in healthy people across ages. TCRdb processed the 5' RACE reads anew with MiXCR; each CDR3 protein has one entry. This table holds 710,000 or so distinct CDR3 sequences, roughly 20% found once. The sequenced material came from blood. Source of these receptors: an older man in good health. Both conserved end residues are part of each CDR3. The D gene is left open where the match is weak. The size entry is marked missing in some rows and otherwise reads once, few, many or a size class.

CDR3 DNA: TGTGCCAGCAGCTTAGATCTGGGAGACATGAACACTGAAGCTTTCTTT; CDR3 protein: CASSLDLGDMNTEAFF; V gene: TRBV7-8; D gene: -; clone size: -; J gene: TRBJ1-1
CDR3 DNA: TGTGCCAGTAGTACCCCGATGGCGGGAGGTGCCTACAATGAGCAGTTCTTC; CDR3 protein: CASSTPMAGGAYNEQFF; V gene: TRBV19; D gene: TRBD2; clone size: few; J gene: TRBJ2-1
CDR3 DNA: TGTGCTAGTGGTTCGCAAGCGGGAGACTACAATGAGCAGTTCTTC; CDR3 protein: CASGSQAGDYNEQFF; V gene: TRBV12-5; D gene: TRBD2; clone size: -; J gene: TRBJ2-1
CDR3 DNA: TGTGCCAGCAGTGAAGGGCCCCCGAGCGACAATGGGCAGTTCTTC; CDR3 protein: CASSEGPPSDNGQFF; V gene: TRBV2; D gene: -; clone size: -; J gene: TRBJ2-1
CDR3 DNA: TGCAGTGCTCGTCAGGGGGCCCGGCAGCCCCAGCATTTT; CDR3 protein: CSARQGARQPQHF; V gene: TRBV20-1; D gene: TRBD1; clone size: -; J gene: TRBJ1-5
CDR3 DNA: TGCGCCAGCAGCTTGGTCCAGGCACTAGCGGGGTACAATGAGCAGTTCTTC; CDR3 protein: CASSLVQALAGYNEQFF; V gene: TRBV5-1; D gene: TRBD2; clone size: -; J gene: TRBJ2-1
CDR3 DNA: TGTGCCAGCAGGCCAACAGGGGTTACGGTGGAGACCCAGTACTTC; CDR3 protein: CASRPTGVTVETQYF; V gene: TRBV6-5; D gene: TRBD1; clone size: -; J gene: TRBJ2-5
CDR3 DNA: TGTGCCAGCAGCTTACAGGGGTACCAGTACTTC; CDR3 protein: CASSLQGYQYF; V gene: TRBV7-9; D gene: -; clone size: -; J gene: TRBJ2-5
CDR3 DNA: TGCGCCAGCAGCTTTGGTCAGACCAGTGGGATTCAGTACTTC; CDR3 protein: CASSFGQTSGIQYF; V gene: TRBV5-1; D gene: -; clone size: -; J gene: TRBJ2-4
CDR3 DNA: TGCGCCAGCAGCTTGATGAGTCGTCGGGGGGATCAAGAGACCCAGTACTTC; CDR3 protein: CASSLMSRRGDQETQYF; V gene: TRBV5-1; D gene: TRBD2; clone size: -; J gene: TRBJ2-5
CDR3 DNA: TGTGCCAGCAGCTTAGCCCAGGGGGTACACAATGAGCAGTTCTTC; CDR3 protein: CASSLAQGVHNEQFF; V gene: TRBV11-2; D gene: TRBD1; clone size: -; J gene: TRBJ2-1
CDR3 DNA: TGCAGCGTTGATACGGGCGGTAACACAGATACGCAGTATTTT; CDR3 protein: CSVDTGGNTDTQYF; V gene: TRBV29-1; D gene: -; clone size: -; J gene: TRBJ2-3
CDR3 DNA: TGTGCCAGCAGTTCCCAACAACTAGCGGGACGTGCAGATACGCAGTATTTT; CDR3 protein: CASSSQQLAGRADTQYF; V gene: TRBV6-5; D gene: TRBD2; clone size: -; J gene: TRBJ2-3
CDR3 DNA: TGTGCCAGCAGTTTTCTCACCGGGACAGGGGGCCCTGGAAACACCATATATTTT; CDR3 protein: CASSFLTGTGGPGNTIYF; V gene: TRBV12-3/TRBV12-4; D gene: TRBD1; clone size: few; J gene: TRBJ1-3
CDR3 DNA: TGTGCCAGCAGCCAACTCCCCGGGACAGACCTCTACGAGCAGTACTTC; CDR3 protein: CASSQLPGTDLYEQYF; V gene: TRBV3-1; D gene: TRBD1; clone size: -; J gene: TRBJ2-7
CDR3 DNA: TGTGCCAGCAGTTACTCGAGCCGGAATGAGCAGTTCTTC; CDR3 protein: CASSYSSRNEQFF; V gene: TRBV6-6; D gene: -; clone size: -; J gene: TRBJ2-1
CDR3 DNA: TGTGCCAGCAGTTCTCTTGGGGGGACGTTCTACAATGAGCAGTTCTTC; CDR3 protein: CASSSLGGTFYNEQFF; V gene: TRBV6-5; D gene: -; clone size: many; J gene: TRBJ2-1
CDR3 DNA: TGTGCCAGCAGCTTAGGGGACGGCGCCTCCACCTTC; CDR3 protein: CASSLGDGASTF; V gene: TRBV7-9; D gene: -; clone size: -; J gene: TRBJ1-2
CDR3 DNA: TGCAGTGCTAGAGATAATCATGGACTCATAACAGATACGCAGTATTTT; CDR3 protein: CSARDNHGLITDTQYF; V gene: TRBV20-1; D gene: -; clone size: -; J gene: TRBJ2-3
CDR3 DNA: TGTGCCAGCAGTTTAGCACTAACCACAGATACGCAGTATTTT; CDR3 protein: CASSLALTTDTQYF; V gene: TRBV12-3/TRBV12-4; D gene: -; clone size: -; J gene: TRBJ2-3
CDR3 DNA: TGCAGCGTTGACCCCCTTATACTAGGGAATTACAATGAGCAGTTCTTC; CDR3 protein: CSVDPLILGNYNEQFF; V gene: TRBV29-1; D gene: -; clone size: few; J gene: TRBJ2-1
CDR3 DNA: TGCAGTGCTAGAAGACTAGCTCAAAACATTCAGTACTTC; CDR3 protein: CSARRLAQNIQYF; V gene: TRBV20-1; D gene: TRBD2; clone size: few; J gene: TRBJ2-4
CDR3 DNA: TGTGCCAGCAGTTGGGCTAGCGGATTAGATACGCAGTATTTT; CDR3 protein: CASSWASGLDTQYF; V gene: TRBV7-2; D gene: TRBD2; clone size: few; J gene: TRBJ2-3
CDR3 DNA: TGTGCCAGCAGCTTAGAGACCGGAGGAAACACCATATATTTT; CDR3 protein: CASSLETGGNTIYF; V gene: TRBV13; D gene: -; clone size: few; J gene: TRBJ1-3
CDR3 DNA: TGTGCCAGCAGTTACCTCCGGGGGGCACGTGAAAAACTGTTTTTT; CDR3 protein: CASSYLRGAREKLFF; V gene: TRBV6-2/TRBV6-3; D gene: -; clone size: -; J gene: TRBJ1-4
CDR3 DNA: TGTGCCAGCAGCTTAGGTTTGCCCACAGAGACCCAGTACTTC; CDR3 protein: CASSLGLPTETQYF; V gene: TRBV7-2; D gene: -; clone size: -; J gene: TRBJ2-5
CDR3 DNA: TGTGCCAGCAGCTTAAATCAGTTTTTCGGACTAGTGCGCGCAGGGGGGCAGTACTTC; CDR3 protein: CASSLNQFFGLVRAGGQYF; V gene: TRBV5-8; D gene: -; clone size: -; J gene: TRBJ2-7
CDR3 DNA: TGTGCCAGCAGCCCCGACAGGGGCCCCTACAATGAGCAGTTCTTC; CDR3 protein: CASSPDRGPYNEQFF; V gene: TRBV6-5; D gene: TRBD1; clone size: many; J gene: TRBJ2-1
CDR3 DNA: TGTGCCAGCAGTTTATCAGTTCGGGGCTACACCTTC; CDR3 protein: CASSLSVRGYTF; V gene: TRBV28; D gene: -; clone size: many; J gene: TRBJ1-2
CDR3 DNA: TGTGCCATCAGTGAGTCGACCCGCCAGCCCCAGTATTTT; CDR3 protein: CAISESTRQPQYF; V gene: TRBV10-3; D gene: -; clone size: -; J gene: TRBJ2-3
CDR3 DNA: TGCGCCAGCTGTCGGAACAGGGGGCCTAACGAGCAGTACTTC; CDR3 protein: CASCRNRGPNEQYF; V gene: TRBV5-1; D gene: TRBD1; clone size: few; J gene: TRBJ2-7
CDR3 DNA: TGTGCCAGCACCCGTTTGTTTCTGGCCACAGATACGCAGTATTTT; CDR3 protein: CASTRLFLATDTQYF; V gene: TRBV12-3/TRBV12-4; D gene: -; clone size: -; J gene: TRBJ2-3
CDR3 DNA: TGTGCCAGCAGTTCTTATTGGGCCCCACAAGAGACCCAGTACTTC; CDR3 protein: CASSSYWAPQETQYF; V gene: TRBV6-2/TRBV6-3; D gene: -; clone size: -; J gene: TRBJ2-5
CDR3 DNA: TGTGCCAGCAGCTTGGATATCTCGGCCAAGACCCAGTACTTC; CDR3 protein: CASSLDISAKTQYF; V gene: TRBV7-3; D gene: -; clone size: -; J gene: TRBJ2-5
CDR3 DNA: TGTGCTAGTGGTTGGGGTAGACTAGCGGGATGGGAGAATGAGCAGTTCTTC; CDR3 protein: CASGWGRLAGWENEQFF; V gene: TRBV12-5; D gene: TRBD2; clone size: -; J gene: TRBJ2-1
CDR3 DNA: TGCGCCAGCAGCTTGGAAACGGGGGGCTCCGTAGAGACCCAGTACTTC; CDR3 protein: CASSLETGGSVETQYF; V gene: TRBV5-1; D gene: -; clone size: -; J gene: TRBJ2-5
CDR3 DNA: TGTGCCACCAGTAACGGGGCAGATACGCAGTATTTT; CDR3 protein: CATSNGADTQYF; V gene: TRBV24-1; D gene: -; clone size: few; J gene: TRBJ2-3
CDR3 DNA: TGTGCCAGCAGCTTAGACCTACTAGCGGGAGGGCCTGAGACCCAGTACTTC; CDR3 protein: CASSLDLLAGGPETQYF; V gene: TRBV7-2; D gene: TRBD2; clone size: -; J gene: TRBJ2-5
CDR3 DNA: TGTGCCACCAGTCCGGGACAATGGGATGGCTACACCTTC; CDR3 protein: CATSPGQWDGYTF; V gene: TRBV24-1; D gene: -; clone size: few; J gene: TRBJ1-2
CDR3 DNA: TGTGCCAGCAGTTTGGTCTCAGTAGCGGGGGGCATGGGGAATGAGCAGTTCTTC; CDR3 protein: CASSLVSVAGGMGNEQFF; V gene: TRBV12-3/TRBV12-4; D gene: TRBD2; clone size: few; J gene: TRBJ2-1
CDR3 DNA: TGTGCCAGCAGCCAAACGGTCGGAAGGACAGGGACGATCCAAGAGACCCAGTACTTC; CDR3 protein: CASSQTVGRTGTIQETQYF; V gene: TRBV3-1; D gene: TRBD1; clone size: few; J gene: TRBJ2-5
CDR3 DNA: TGTGCCAGCAGCTTAGCCGATGGGGGACAGGGCTTTGGCGGCTACACCTTC; CDR3 protein: CASSLADGGQGFGGYTF; V gene: TRBV7-2; D gene: TRBD1; clone size: few; J gene: TRBJ1-2
CDR3 DNA: TGTGCCAGCAGTTTAAAGTGGCTGAGAGAGACCCAGTACTTC; CDR3 protein: CASSLKWLRETQYF; V gene: TRBV12-3/TRBV12-4; D gene: -; clone size: few; J gene: TRBJ2-5
CDR3 DNA: TGTGCCATCAGTTCGGGACTAGCGGGGGGGACAGATACGCAGTATTTT; CDR3 protein: CAISSGLAGGTDTQYF; V gene: TRBV10-3; D gene: TRBD2; clone size: -; J gene: TRBJ2-3
CDR3 DNA: TGTGCCAGCAGCCGGTGGACAGAACACTATGGCTACACCTTC; CDR3 protein: CASSRWTEHYGYTF; V gene: TRBV3-1; D gene: -; clone size: -; J gene: TRBJ1-2
CDR3 DNA: TGTGCCAGCAGCCGGGCCTTGGGTGGTAACTATGGCTACACCTTC; CDR3 protein: CASSRALGGNYGYTF; V gene: TRBV3-1; D gene: -; clone size: once; J gene: TRBJ1-2
CDR3 DNA: TGCGCCAGCAGTAAGGACGGTGGGTCCTACGAGCAGTACTTC; CDR3 protein: CASSKDGGSYEQYF; V gene: TRBV10-1; D gene: -; clone size: few; J gene: TRBJ2-7
CDR3 DNA: TGTGCCAGCAGTGACTATGGTCTCAGCAATCAGCCCCAGCATTTT; CDR3 protein: CASSDYGLSNQPQHF; V gene: TRBV2; D gene: -; clone size: few; J gene: TRBJ1-5
CDR3 DNA: TGTGCCAGCAGTACAAATTCCGGGACTAGCGGTACGCAGTATTTT; CDR3 protein: CASSTNSGTSGTQYF; V gene: TRBV6-1; D gene: TRBD2; clone size: -; J gene: TRBJ2-3
CDR3 DNA: TGCAGTGCTCGACCGGACGTCAACACTGAAGCTTTCTTT; CDR3 protein: CSARPDVNTEAFF; V gene: TRBV20-1; D gene: -; clone size: -; J gene: TRBJ1-1
CDR3 DNA: TGTGCCAGCAGTTTAGGGGTGGGGCGGACTGAAAAACTGTTTTTT; CDR3 protein: CASSLGVGRTEKLFF; V gene: TRBV28; D gene: -; clone size: -; J gene: TRBJ1-4
CDR3 DNA: TGCGCCAGCAAGAGGGACCCAAATTCACCCCTCCACTTT; CDR3 protein: CASKRDPNSPLHF; V gene: TRBV5-1; D gene: -; clone size: few; J gene: TRBJ1-6